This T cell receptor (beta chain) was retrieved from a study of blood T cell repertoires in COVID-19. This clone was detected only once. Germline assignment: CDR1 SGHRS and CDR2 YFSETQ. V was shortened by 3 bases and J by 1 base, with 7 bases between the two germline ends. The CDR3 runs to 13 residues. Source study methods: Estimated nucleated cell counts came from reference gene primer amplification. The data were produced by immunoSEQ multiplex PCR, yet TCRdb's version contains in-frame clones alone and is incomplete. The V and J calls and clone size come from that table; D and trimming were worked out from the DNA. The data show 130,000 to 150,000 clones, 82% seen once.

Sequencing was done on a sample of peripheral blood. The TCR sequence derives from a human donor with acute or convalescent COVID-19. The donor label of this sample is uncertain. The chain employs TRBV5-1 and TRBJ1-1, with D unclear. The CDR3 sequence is CASSSERNTEAFF. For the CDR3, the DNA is TGCGCCAGCAGCTCAGAGCGGAACACTGAAGCTTTCTTT.